The rows below give T cell receptor beta chains drawn from one sample of a study of PD-L1 blockade in urothelial cancer. Repertoires were generated with immunoSEQ multiplex PCR, while TCRdb's copy carries only in-frame clones and drops some. The sample lists about 45,000 clones, around 88% occurring once. The material was PBMCs, obtained around atezolizumab (anti-PD-L1) treatment. These receptors were collected from an elderly man with urothelial cancer. Both conserved end residues are part of each CDR3. The order of the fields is V gene, clone size, D gene, J gene, CDR3 DNA, CDR3 protein. The D gene is left open where the match is weak. For some rows the clone size is stated as once, few or many, or as a class when expanded; others skip it.

>TRBV6-1|.|TRBD1|TRBJ1-2
TGTGCCAGCAGTCGGGACAGGTTGGCCTATGGCTACACCTTC
CASSRDRLAYGYTF
>TRBV19|.|TRBD2|TRBJ2-1
TGTGCCAGTAGTGGGCAAGGACTAGAGGAGAACAATGAGCAGTTCTTC
CASSGQGLEENNEQFF
>TRBV7-2|once|.|TRBJ2-7
TGTGCCAGCAGCGGTCGTTTCAACAGCGAGCAGTACTTC
CASSGRFNSEQYF
>TRBV5-6|.|.|TRBJ1-3
TGTGCCAGCAGCTTGGCAGGGATCTCTGGAAACACCATATATTTT
CASSLAGISGNTIYF
>TRBV28|.|TRBD1|TRBJ2-7
TGTGCCAGCAGTGGGTACGGACAGGGGTATGCCGAGCAGTACTTC
CASSGYGQGYAEQYF
>TRBV15|few|TRBD1|TRBJ1-5
TGTGCCACCAGCAGAGAGACAGGGGGAGAAGCCCAGCATTTT
CATSRETGGEAQHF
>TRBV28|.|.|TRBJ1-2
TGTGCCAGCAGCCCTCCCGGGGGGGGCGCCTGGGGCTACACCTTC
CASSPPGGGAWGYTF
>TRBV5-4|.|.|TRBJ2-3
TGTGCCAGCAGTCGTGGGGTCTCCGGGAGTAAGGATACGCAGTATTTT
CASSRGVSGSKDTQYF
>TRBV18|.|.|TRBJ1-3
TGTGCCAGCTCAACAGGGTTGGGAAACACCATATATTTT
CASSTGLGNTIYF
>TRBV21-1|.|.|TRBJ2-2
TGTGCCAGCAGCAAAGTAAGGGAGGGCCGGCCCGGGGAGCTGTTTTTT
CASSKVREGRPGELFF
>TRBV7-2|.|TRBD2|TRBJ2-5
TGTGCCAGCAGCTTAGGGGGGGGAGAGACCCAGTACTTC
CASSLGGGETQYF
>TRBV30|.|.|TRBJ1-4
TGTGCCTGGAGTGAGTCTGGGGGGAAAAAACTGTTTTTT
CAWSESGGKKLFF
>TRBV29-1|.|.|TRBJ2-1
TGCAGCGTTGGGGTGGGGAATCGAGGGCGAGAGCAGTTCTTC
CSVGVGNRGREQFF
>TRBV27|.|TRBD2|TRBJ2-7
TGTGCCAGCAGTTTAGTGCGGGAGGGGGGGGAGCAGTACTTC
CASSLVREGGEQYF
>TRBV6-6|.|.|TRBJ1-2
TGTGCCAGCAGTTACGGCGGGGCGAATGGCTACACCTTC
CASSYGGANGYTF
>TRBV6-1|.|TRBD2|TRBJ2-1
TGTGCCAGCAGTGAAGCATGGGACTATCAATACAATGAGCAGTTCTTC
CASSEAWDYQYNEQFF
>TRBV5-8|.|TRBD1|TRBJ2-2
TGTGCCAGCAGCTGGGGACAGTCCGGCACCGGGGAGCTGTTTTTT
CASSWGQSGTGELFF
>TRBV4-1|.|TRBD1|TRBJ1-1
TGCGCCAGCAGCCGGGGACAGGGTATGAACACTGAAGCTTTCTTT
CASSRGQGMNTEAFF
>TRBV5-1|few|TRBD2|TRBJ2-3
TGCGCCAGCAGCTTGGCGGAGGGACTAGCCACAGATACGCAGTATTTT
CASSLAEGLATDTQYF
>TRBV18|once|.|TRBJ1-5
TGTGCCAGCTCACAGGGGGGGGTCAATCAGCCCCAGCATTTT
CASSQGGVNQPQHF
>TRBV6-5|.|TRBD1|TRBJ1-2
TGTGCCAGCAGCCCCCTTAGACAGGGAGACTATGGCTACACCTTC
CASSPLRQGDYGYTF
>TRBV21-1|.|.|TRBJ2-4
TGTGCCAGCAGCAAACGGAGCGGGAGGGTCAAAAACATTCAGTACTTC
CASSKRSGRVKNIQYF
>TRBV19|.|.|TRBJ2-1
TGTGCCAGTAGTTGGCCGGGTCAAAACAGGGCCATTTACAATGAGCAGTTCTTC
CASSWPGQNRAIYNEQFF
>TRBV19|.|TRBD1|TRBJ2-5
TGTGCCAGCCGGGGGACAGGGAGCGAGACCCAGTACTTC
CASRGTGSETQYF
>TRBV7-2|.|.|TRBJ1-4
TGTGCCAGCAGCTTAGGTTTTTTGCGGGAAAAACTGTTTTTT
CASSLGFLREKLFF
>TRBV6-1|.|.|TRBJ2-7
TGTGCCAGCAGTCTAGGAGACTCCTACGAGCAGTACTTC
CASSLGDSYEQYF